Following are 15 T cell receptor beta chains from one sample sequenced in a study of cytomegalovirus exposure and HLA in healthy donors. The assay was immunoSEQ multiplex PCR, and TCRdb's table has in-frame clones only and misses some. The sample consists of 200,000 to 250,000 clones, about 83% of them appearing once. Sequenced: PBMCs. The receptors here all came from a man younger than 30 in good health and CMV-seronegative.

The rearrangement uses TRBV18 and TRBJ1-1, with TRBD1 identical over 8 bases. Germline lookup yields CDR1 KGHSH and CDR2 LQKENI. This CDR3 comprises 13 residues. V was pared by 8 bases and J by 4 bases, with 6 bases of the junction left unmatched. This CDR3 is CASKGQGATEAFF. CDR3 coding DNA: TGTGCCAGCAAAGGACAGGGAGCCACTGAAGCTTTCTTT.

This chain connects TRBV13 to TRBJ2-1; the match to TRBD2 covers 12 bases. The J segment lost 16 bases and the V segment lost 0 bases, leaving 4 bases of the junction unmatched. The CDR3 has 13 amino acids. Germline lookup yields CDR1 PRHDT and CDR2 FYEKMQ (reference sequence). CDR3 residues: CASSLGSSGRGFF. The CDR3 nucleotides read TGTGCCAGCAGCTTAGGTTCTAGCGGGAGGGGTTTCTTC.

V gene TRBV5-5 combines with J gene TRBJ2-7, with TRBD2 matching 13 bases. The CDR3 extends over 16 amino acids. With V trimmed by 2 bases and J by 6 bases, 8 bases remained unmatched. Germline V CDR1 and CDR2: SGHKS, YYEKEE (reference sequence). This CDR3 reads CASSFTSGGAPTEQYF. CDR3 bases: TGTGCCAGCAGCTTCACTAGCGGGGGGGCACCCACCGAGCAGTACTTC.

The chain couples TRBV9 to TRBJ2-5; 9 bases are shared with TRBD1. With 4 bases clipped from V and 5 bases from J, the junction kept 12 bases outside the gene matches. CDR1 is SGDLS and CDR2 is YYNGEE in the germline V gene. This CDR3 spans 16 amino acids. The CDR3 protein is CASSLTGTGYRETQYF. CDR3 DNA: TGTGCCAGCAGCTTAACCGGGACAGGGTATCGGGAGACCCAGTACTTC.

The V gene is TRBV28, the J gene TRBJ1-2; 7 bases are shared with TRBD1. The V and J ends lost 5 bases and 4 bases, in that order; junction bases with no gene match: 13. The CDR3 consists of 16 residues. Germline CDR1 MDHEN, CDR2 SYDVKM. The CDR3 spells CASSPADRDRIYGYTF. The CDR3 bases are TGTGCCAGCAGTCCCGCCGACAGGGATCGTATCTATGGCTACACCTTC.

CDR3 loop: CASSQGAGPPTDTQYF. The CDR3 bases are TGCGCCAGCAGCCAAGGTGCGGGGCCACCAACAGATACGCAGTATTTT. This chain joins TRBV4-1 and TRBJ2-3; possibly TRBD2 for D (6 bases). Trimming stripped 1 base from V and 3 bases from J, with 14 bases between. The germline V gene encodes CDR1 MGHRA and CDR2 YSYEKL. The CDR3 is 16 amino acids.

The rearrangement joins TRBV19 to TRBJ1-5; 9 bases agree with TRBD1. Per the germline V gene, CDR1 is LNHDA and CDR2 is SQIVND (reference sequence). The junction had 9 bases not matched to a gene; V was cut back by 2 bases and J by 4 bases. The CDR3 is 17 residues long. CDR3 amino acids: CASSIPLTGGSNQPQHF. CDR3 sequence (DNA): TGTGCCAGTAGTATACCCCTAACAGGGGGCTCTAATCAGCCCCAGCATTTT. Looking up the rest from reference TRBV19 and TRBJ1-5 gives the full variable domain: DGGITQSPKYLFRKEGQNVTLSCEQNLNHDAMYWYRQDPGQGLRLIYYSQIVNDFQKGDIAEGYSVSREKKESFPLTVTSAQKNPTAFYLCASSIPLTGGSNQPQHFGDGTRLSIL.

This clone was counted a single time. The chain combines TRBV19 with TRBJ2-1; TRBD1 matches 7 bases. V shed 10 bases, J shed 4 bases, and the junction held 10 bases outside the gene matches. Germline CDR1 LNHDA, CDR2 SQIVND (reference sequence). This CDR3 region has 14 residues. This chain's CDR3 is CATLTGLGYNEQFF. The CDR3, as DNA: TGTGCCACCTTGACAGGGTTGGGGTACAATGAGCAGTTCTTC.

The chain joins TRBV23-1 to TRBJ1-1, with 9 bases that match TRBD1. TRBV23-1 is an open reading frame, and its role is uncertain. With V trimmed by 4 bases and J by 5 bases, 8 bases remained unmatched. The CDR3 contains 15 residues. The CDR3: CASSPWDRVKTEAFF. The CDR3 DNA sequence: TGCGCCAGCAGTCCATGGGACAGGGTAAAGACTGAAGCTTTCTTT.

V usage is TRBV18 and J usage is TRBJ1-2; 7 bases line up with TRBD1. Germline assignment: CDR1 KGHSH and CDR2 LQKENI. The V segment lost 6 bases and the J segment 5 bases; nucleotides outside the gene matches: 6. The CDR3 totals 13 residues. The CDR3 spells CASSVGQSYGYTF. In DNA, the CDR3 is TGTGCCAGCTCGGTGGGACAGTCTTATGGCTACACCTTC.

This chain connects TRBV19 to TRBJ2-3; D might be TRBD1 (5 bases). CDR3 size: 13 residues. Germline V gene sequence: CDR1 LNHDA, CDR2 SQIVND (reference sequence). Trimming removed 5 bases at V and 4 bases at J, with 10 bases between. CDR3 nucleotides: TGTGCCAGTAGTTTAACAGGCCCAGATACGCAGTATTTT. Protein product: CASSLTGPDTQYF.

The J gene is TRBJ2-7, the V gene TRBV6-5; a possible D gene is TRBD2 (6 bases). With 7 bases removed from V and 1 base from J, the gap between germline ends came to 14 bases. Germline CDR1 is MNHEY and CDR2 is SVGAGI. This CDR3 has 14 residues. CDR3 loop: CASTPSAPSYEQYF. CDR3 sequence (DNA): TGTGCCAGCACACCTAGCGCGCCTTCCTACGAGCAGTACTTC.

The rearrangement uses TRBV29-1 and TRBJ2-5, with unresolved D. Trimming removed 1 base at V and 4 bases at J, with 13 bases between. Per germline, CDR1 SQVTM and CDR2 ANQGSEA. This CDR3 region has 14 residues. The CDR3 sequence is CSVEVLSEGETQYF. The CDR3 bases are TGCAGCGTTGAAGTACTGAGCGAAGGAGAGACCCAGTACTTC.

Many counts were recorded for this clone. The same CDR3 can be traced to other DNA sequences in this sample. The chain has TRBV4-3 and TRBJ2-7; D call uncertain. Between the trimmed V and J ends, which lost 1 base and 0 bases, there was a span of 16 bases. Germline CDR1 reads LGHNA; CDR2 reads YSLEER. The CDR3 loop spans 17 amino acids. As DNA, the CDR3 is TGCGCCAGCAGCCAAGGCCTAGGTGTAACAAGCTCCTACGAGCAGTACTTC. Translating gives CASSQGLGVTSSYEQYF.

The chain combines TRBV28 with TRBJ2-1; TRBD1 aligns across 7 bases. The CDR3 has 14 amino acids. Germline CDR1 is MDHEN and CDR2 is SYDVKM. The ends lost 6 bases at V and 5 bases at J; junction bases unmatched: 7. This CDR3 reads CASRTGQRNNEQFF. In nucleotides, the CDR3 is TGTGCCAGCAGGACGGGACAGAGGAACAATGAGCAGTTCTTC.